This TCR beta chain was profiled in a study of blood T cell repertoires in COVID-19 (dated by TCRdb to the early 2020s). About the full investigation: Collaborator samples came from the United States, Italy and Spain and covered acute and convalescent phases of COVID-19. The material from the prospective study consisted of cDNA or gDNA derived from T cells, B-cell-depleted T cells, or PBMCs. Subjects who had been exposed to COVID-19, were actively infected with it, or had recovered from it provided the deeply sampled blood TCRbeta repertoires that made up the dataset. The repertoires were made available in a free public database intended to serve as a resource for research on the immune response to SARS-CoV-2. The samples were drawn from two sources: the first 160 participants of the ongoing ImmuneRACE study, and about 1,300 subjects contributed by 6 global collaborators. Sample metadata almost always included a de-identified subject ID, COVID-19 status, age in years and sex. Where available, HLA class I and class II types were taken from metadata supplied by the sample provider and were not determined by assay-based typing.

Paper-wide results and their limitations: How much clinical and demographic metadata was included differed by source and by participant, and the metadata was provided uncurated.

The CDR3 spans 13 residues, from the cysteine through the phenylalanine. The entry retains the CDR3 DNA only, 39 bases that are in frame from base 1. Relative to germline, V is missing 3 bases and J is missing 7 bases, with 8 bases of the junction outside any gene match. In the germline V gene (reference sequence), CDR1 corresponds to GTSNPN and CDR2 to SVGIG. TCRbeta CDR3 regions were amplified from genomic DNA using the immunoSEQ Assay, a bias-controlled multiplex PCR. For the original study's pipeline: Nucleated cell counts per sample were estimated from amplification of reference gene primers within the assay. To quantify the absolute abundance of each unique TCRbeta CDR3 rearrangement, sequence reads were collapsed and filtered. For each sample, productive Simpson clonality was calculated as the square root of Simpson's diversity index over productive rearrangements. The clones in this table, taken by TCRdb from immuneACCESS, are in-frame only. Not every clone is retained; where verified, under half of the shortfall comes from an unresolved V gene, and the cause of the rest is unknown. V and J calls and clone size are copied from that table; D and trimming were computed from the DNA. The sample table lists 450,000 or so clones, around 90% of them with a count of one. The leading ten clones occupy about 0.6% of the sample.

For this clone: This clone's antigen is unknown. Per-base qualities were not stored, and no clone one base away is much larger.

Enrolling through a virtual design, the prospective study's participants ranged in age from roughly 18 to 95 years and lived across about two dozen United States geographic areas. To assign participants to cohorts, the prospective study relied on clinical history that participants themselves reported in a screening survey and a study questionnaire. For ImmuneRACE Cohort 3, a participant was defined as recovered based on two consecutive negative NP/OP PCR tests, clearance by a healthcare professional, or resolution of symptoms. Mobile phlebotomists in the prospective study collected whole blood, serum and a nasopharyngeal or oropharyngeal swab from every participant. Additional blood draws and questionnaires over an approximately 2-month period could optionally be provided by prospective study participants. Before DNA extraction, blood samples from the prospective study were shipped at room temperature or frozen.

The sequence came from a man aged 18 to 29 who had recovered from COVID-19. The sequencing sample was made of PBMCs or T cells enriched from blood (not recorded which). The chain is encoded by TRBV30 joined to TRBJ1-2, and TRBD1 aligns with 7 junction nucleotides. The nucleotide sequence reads TGTGCCTGGAGCCCCAGGGGGTCGGGTGGCTACACCTTC. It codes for CAWSPRGSGGYTF.